This TCR beta chain was sequenced in a study of CD8 T cells in Susac syndrome. As for the study in general: The sequenced Susac syndrome patients included five or six who had clinically active disease and roughly 8 who were in remission. General study results and limits: The Susac syndrome CD4+ T cell repertoires displayed no clonal expansion.

The RNA, roughly 0.45 to 1 ug, was put through reverse transcription using random hexamers. It was immunoSEQ multiplex PCR that amplified TCR beta CDR3 across 54 Vbeta and 13 Jbeta. One entry per CDR3 protein, called by TCRdb with MiXCR from the immunoSEQ multiplex PCR reads. The table includes more than 150,000 distinct CDR3 sequences, approximately 95% detected once. There are 14 residues in the CDR3. Germline values: CDR1 LGHNA, CDR2 YNFKEQ. The germline V and J ends were trimmed by 3 bases and 6 bases, with 12 bases remaining between them. CD8+ and CD4+ T cells taken from blood had their TCR beta sequenced. About this clonotype: Its antigen is currently unknown.

The V gene is TRBV4-2, the J gene TRBJ1-5; D is unclear. The receptor's source is a human donor with Susac syndrome. The sequencing input was CD4+ T cells from PBMCs. Here the CDR3 reads CASSHVAGSQPQHF. The CDR3 DNA sequence: TGTGCCAGCAGCCATGTGGCAGGTTCTCAGCCCCAGCATTTT.